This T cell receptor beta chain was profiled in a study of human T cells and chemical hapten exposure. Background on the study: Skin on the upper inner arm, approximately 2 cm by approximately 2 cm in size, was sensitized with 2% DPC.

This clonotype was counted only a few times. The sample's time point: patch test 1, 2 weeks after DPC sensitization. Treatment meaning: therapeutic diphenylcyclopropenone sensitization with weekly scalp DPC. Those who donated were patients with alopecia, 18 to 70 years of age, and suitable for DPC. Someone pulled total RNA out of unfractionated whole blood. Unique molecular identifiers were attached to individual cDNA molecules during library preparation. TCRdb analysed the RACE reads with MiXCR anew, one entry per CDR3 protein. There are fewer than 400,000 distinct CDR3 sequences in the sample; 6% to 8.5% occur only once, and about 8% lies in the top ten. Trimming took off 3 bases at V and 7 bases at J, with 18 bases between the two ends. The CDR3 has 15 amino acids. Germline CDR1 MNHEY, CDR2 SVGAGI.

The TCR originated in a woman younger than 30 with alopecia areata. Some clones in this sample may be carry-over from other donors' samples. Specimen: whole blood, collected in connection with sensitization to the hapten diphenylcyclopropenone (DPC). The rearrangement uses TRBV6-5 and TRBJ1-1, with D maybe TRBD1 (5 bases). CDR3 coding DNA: TGTGCCAGCAGTTATCGGGCTTTAGGGAGGGGTGAAGCTTTCTTT. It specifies CASSYRALGRGEAFF.